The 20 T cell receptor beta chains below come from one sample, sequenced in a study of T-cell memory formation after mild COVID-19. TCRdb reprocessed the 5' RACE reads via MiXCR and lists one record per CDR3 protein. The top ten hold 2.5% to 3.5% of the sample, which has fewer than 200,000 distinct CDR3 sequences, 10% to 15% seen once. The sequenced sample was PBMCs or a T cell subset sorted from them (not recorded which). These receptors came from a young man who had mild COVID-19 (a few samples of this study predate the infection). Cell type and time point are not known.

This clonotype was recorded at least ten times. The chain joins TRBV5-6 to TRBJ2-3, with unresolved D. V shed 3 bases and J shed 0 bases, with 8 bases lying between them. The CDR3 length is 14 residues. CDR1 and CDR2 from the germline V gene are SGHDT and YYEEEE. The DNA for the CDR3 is TGTGCCAGCAGCTATCCGGGCAGCACAGATACGCAGTATTTT. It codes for CASSYPGSTDTQYF.

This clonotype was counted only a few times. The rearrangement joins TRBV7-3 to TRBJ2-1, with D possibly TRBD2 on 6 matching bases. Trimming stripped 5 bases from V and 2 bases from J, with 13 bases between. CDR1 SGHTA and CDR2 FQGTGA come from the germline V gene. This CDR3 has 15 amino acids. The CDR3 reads CASSRLGGTYNEQFF. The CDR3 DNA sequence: TGTGCCAGCAGCCGACTCGGGGGTACCTACAATGAGCAGTTCTTC.

CDR3 region: CASTPMVNTEAFF. In DNA form, the CDR3 reads TGTGCCAGCACCCCCATGGTGAACACTGAAGCTTTCTTT. J is TRBJ1-1 and V is TRBV7-2; no firm D call. Trimming removed 7 bases at V and 0 bases at J, with 9 bases between. The CDR3 consists of 13 residues. Germline lookup yields CDR1 SGHTA and CDR2 FQGNSA.

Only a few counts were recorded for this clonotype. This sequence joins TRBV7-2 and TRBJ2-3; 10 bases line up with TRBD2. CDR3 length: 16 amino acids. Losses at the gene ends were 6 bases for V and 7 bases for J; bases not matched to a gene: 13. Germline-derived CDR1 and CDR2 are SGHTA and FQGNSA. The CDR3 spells CASRAAGGPGGNTQYF. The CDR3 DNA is TGTGCCAGCAGGGCAGCGGGGGGGCCGGGAGGGAATACGCAGTATTTT.

The CDR3 DNA reads as TGTGCCAGCAGCCACGGTGAATCTCTTGGCTACACCTTC. This gives the protein CASSHGESLGYTF. The chain recombines TRBV12-3 or TRBV12-4 with TRBJ1-2; D not resolved. The V gene lost 6 bases and the J gene lost 7 bases, with 15 bases spanning the gap. The CDR3 spans 13 residues.

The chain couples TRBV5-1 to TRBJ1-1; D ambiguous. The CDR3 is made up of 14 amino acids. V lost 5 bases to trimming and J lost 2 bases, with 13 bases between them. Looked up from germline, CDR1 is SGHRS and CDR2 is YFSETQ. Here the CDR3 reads CASRTATANTEAFF. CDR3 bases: TGCGCCAGCAGGACGGCCACAGCAAACACTGAAGCTTTCTTT.

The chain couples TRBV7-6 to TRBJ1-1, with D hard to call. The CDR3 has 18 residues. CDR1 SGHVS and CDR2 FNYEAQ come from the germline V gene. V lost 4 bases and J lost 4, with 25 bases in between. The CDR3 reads CASSSWPSVGLAPTEAFF. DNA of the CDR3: TGTGCCAGCAGCTCGTGGCCGAGTGTGGGTTTGGCACCCACTGAAGCTTTCTTT.

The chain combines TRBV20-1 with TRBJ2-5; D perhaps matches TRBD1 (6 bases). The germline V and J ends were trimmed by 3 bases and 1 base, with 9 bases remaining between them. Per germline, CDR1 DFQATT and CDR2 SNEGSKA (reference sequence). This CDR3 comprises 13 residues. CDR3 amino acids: CSASGRGQETQYF. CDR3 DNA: TGCAGTGCTAGTGGCAGGGGCCAAGAGACCCAGTACTTC.

The CDR3 nucleotides are TGTGCCAGCCGCGCTCAGAGCTCTGGGGCCAACGTCCTGACTTTC. Translating gives CASRAQSSGANVLTF. The V and J genes are TRBV19 and TRBJ2-6; D not resolved. Trimming cost V 9 bases and J 0 bases, with 12 bases left between them. Germline CDR1 reads LNHDA; CDR2 reads SQIVND (reference sequence). CDR3 size: 15 residues.

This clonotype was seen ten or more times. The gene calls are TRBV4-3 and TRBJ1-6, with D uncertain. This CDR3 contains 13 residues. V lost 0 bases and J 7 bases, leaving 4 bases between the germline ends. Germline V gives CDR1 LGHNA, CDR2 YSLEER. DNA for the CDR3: TGCGCCAGCAGCCAAGAAACGAATTCACCCCTCCACTTT. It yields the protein CASSQETNSPLHF.

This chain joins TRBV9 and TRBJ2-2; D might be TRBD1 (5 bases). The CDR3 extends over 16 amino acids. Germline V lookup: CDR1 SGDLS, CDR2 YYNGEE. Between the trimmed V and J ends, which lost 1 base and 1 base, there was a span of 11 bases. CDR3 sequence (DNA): TGTGCCAGCAGCGTAAGCAGGGTAAAGAACACCGGGGAGCTGTTTTTT. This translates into CASSVSRVKNTGELFF.

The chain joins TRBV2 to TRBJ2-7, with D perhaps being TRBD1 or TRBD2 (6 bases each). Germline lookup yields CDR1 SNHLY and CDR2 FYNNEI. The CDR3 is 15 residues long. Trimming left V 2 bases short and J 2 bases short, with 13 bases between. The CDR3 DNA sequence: TGTGCCAGCAGTGAAAGGGGGGCCCTAACCTACGAGCAGTACTTC. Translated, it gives CASSERGALTYEQYF. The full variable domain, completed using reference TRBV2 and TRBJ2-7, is EPEVTQTPSHQVTQMGQEVILRCVPISNHLYFYWYRQILGQKVEFLVSFYNNEISEKSEIFDDQFSVERPDGSNFTLKIRSTKLEDSAMYFCASSERGALTYEQYFGPGTRLTVT.

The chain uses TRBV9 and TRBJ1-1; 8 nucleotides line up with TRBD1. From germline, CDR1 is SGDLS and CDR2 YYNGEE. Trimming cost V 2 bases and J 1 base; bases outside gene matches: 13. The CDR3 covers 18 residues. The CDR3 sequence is CASSVSGANRGSNTEAFF. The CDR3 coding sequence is TGTGCCAGCAGCGTCTCGGGCGCAAACAGGGGGTCGAACACTGAAGCTTTCTTT. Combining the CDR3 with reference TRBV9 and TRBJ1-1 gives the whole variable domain DSGVTQTPKHLITATGQRVTLRCSPRSGDLSVYWYQQSLDQGLQFLIQYYNGEERAKGNILERFSAQQFPDLHSELNLSSLELGDSALYFCASSVSGANRGSNTEAFFGQGTRLTVV.

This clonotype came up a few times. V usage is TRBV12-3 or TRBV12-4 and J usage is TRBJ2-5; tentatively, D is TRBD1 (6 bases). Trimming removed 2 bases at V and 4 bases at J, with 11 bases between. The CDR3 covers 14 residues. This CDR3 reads CASSLWGRGETQYF. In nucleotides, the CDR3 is TGTGCCAGCAGTTTATGGGGGCGAGGAGAGACCCAGTACTTC.

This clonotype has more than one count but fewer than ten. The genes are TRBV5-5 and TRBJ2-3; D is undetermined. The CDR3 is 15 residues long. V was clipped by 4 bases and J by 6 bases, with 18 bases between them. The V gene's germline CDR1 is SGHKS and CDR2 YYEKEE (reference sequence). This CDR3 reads CASSTLSDTSDTQYF. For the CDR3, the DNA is TGTGCCAGCAGCACCCTCAGCGATACCTCGGATACGCAGTATTTT.

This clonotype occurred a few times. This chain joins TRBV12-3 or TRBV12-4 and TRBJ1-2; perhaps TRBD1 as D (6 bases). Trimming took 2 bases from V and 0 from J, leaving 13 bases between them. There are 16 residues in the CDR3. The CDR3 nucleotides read TGTGCCAGCAGTTTATTCACCTACAGGGCTAACTATGGCTACACCTTC. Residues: CASSLFTYRANYGYTF.

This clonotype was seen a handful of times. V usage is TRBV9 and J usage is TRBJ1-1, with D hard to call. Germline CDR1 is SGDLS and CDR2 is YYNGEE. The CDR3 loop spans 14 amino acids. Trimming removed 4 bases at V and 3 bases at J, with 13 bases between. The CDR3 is CASSNGERHTEAFF. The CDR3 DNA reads TGTGCCAGCAGCAACGGAGAGCGACACACTGAAGCTTTCTTT.

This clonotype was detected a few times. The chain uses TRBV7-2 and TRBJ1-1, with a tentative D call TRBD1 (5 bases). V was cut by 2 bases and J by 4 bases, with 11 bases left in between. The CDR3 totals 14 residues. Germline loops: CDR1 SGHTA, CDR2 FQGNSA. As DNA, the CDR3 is TGTGCCAGCAGCTTAATTGTGGGGCGCACTGAAGCTTTCTTT. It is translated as CASSLIVGRTEAFF.

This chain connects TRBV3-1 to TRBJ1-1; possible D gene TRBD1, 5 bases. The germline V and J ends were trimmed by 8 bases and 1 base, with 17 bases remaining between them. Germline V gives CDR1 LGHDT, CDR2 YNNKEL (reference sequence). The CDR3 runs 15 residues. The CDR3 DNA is TGTGCCAGCTCCTACTCGGGGCAGCGGAACACTGAAGCTTTCTTT. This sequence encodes CASSYSGQRNTEAFF. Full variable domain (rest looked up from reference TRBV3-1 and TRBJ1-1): DTAVSQTPKYLVTQMGNDKSIKCEQNLGHDTMYWYKQDSKKFLKIMFSYNNKELIINETVPNRFSPKSPDKAHLNLHINSLELGDSAVYFCASSYSGQRNTEAFFGQGTRLTVV.

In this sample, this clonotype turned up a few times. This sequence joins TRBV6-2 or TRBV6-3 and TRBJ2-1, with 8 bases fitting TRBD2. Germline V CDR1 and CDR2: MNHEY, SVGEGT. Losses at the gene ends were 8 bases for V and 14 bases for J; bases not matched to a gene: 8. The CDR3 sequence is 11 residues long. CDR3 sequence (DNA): TGTGCCAGCGGAGCTAGCGGGCGGGAGTTCTTC. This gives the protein CASGASGREFF.